This T cell receptor beta chain was sequenced in a study of siplizumab effects on memory and regulatory T cells. Findings and caveats of the study: Alloreactive sequences traceable to unstimulated CD4+ memory cells declined significantly under siplizumab. Most proliferating CD4+ or CD8+ clones, roughly 75-95%, had no naive or memory assignment. Under siplizumab, an average roughly 70% of mappable alloreactive CD4+ clones were Treg-derived, compared with approximately 30% in controls.

Germline lookup yields CDR1 SEHNR and CDR2 FQNEAQ (reference sequence). The CDR3 loop spans 18 amino acids. Germline trimming cut 4 bases from V and 0 bases from J; bases unmatched to any gene: 10. Method: immunoSEQ multiplex PCR; TCRdb's copy keeps in-frame clones and lacks some. The sample carries around 72,000 clones, about 90% recorded once. For this clone: Its antigen is unknown.

Input material: CD8+ T cells sorted from blood. The rearrangement joins TRBV7-9 to TRBJ2-2, with 8 bases lining up with TRBD2. The source of this sequence is a human donor in good health. CDR3 DNA sequence: TGTGCCAGCAGCTCGGGGACTAGATTCTACGCGAACACCGGGGAGCTGTTTTTT. Amino acids: CASSSGTRFYANTGELFF.